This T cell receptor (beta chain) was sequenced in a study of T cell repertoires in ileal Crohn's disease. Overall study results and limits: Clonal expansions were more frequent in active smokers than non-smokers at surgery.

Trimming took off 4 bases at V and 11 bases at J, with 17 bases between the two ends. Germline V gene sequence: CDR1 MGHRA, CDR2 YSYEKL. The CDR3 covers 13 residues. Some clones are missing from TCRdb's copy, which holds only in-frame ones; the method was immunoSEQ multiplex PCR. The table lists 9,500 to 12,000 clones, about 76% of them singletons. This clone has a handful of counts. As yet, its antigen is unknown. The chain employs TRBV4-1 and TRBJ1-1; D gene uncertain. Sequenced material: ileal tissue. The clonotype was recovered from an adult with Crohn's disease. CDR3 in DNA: TGCGCCAGCAGCCCCCCTAGCGGCAGTGGGGCTTTCTTT. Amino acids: CASSPPSGSGAFF.